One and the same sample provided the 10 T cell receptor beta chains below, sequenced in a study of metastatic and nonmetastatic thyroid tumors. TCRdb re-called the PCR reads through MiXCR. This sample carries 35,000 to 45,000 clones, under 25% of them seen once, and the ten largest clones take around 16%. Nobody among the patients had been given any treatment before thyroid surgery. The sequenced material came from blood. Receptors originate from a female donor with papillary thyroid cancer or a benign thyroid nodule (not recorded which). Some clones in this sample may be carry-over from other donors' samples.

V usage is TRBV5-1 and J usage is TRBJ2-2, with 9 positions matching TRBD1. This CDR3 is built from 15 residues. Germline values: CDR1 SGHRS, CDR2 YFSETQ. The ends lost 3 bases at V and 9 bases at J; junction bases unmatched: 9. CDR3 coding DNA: TGCGCCAGCAGCTGGAGGACAGGGGATGGGAGGGAGCTGTTTTTT. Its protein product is CASSWRTGDGRELFF.

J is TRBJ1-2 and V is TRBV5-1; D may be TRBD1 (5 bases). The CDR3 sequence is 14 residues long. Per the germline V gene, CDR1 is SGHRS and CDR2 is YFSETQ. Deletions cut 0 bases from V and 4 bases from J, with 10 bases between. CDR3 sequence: CASSLGDRPYGYTF. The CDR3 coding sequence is TGCGCCAGCAGCTTGGGGGACCGGCCCTATGGCTACACCTTC.

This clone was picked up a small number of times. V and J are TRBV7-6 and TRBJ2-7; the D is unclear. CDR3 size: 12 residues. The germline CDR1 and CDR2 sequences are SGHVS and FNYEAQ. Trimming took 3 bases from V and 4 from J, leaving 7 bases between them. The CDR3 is CASSFIGYEQYF. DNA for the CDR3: TGTGCCAGCAGCTTCATCGGGTACGAGCAGTACTTC.

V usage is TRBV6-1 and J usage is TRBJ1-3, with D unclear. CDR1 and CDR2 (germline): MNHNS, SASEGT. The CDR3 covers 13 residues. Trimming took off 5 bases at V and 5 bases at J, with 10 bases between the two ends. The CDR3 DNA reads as TGTGCCAGCAGTATAGGACTGAGAAACACCATATATTTT. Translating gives CASSIGLRNTIYF.

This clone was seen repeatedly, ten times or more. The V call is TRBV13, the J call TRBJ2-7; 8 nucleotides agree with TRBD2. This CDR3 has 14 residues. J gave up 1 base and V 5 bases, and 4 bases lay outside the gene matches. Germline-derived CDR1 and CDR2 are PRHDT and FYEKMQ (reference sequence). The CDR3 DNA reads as TGTGCCAGCAGCCAGACTAGCGTTTCCTACGAGCAGTACTTC. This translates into CASSQTSVSYEQYF.

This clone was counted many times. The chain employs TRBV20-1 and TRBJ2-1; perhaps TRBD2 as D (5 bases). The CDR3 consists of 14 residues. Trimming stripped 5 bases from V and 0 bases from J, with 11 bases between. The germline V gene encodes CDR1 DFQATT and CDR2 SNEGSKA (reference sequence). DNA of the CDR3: TGCAGTGCTCTAAGCGGAAGCTCCTACAATGAGCAGTTCTTC. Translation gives CSALSGSSYNEQFF.

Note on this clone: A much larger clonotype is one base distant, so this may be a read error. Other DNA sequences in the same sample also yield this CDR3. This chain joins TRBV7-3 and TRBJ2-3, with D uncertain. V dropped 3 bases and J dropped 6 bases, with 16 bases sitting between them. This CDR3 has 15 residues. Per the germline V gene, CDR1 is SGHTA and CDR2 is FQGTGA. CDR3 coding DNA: TGTGCCAGCAGCTTTGCCCCTGGTCGGATCGATACGCAGTATTTT. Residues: CASSFAPGRIDTQYF.

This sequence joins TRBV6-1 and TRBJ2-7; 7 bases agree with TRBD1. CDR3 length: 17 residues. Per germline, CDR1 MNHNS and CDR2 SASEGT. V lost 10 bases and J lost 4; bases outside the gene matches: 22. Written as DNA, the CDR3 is TGTGCCATCCCATGTACAGGGGTCGAACTTCGGGATTACGAGCAGTACTTC. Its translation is CAIPCTGVELRDYEQYF.

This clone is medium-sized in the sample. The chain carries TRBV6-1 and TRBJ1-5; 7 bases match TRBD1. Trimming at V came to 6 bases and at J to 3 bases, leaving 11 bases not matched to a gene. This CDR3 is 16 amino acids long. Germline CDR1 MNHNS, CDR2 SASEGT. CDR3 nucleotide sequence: TGTGCCAGCAGGAAATCCGGGACAGCTTACAATCAGCCCCAGCATTTT. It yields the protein CASRKSGTAYNQPQHF.

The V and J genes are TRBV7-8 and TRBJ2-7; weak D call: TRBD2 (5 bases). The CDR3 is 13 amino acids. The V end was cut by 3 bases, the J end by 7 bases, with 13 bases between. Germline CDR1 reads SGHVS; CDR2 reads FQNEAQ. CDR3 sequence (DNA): TGTGCCAGCAGCTTCCAGGATTCGGGAGAGCAGTACTTC. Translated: CASSFQDSGEQYF.